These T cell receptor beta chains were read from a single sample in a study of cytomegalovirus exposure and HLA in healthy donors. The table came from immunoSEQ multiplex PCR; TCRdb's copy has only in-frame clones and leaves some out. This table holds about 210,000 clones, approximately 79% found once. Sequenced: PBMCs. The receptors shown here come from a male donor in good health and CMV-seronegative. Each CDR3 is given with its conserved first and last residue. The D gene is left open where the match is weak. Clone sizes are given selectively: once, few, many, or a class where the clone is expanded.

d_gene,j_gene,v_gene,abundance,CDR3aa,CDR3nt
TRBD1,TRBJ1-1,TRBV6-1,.,CASSDQGGWVTEAFF,TGTGCCAGCAGTGACCAAGGGGGCTGGGTCACTGAAGCTTTCTTT
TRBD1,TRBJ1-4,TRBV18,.,CASLIGQANEKLFF,TGTGCCAGCTTGATTGGACAGGCTAATGAAAAACTGTTTTTT
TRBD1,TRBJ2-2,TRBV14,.,CASSLTGGMVSTGELFF,TGTGCCAGCAGCTTAACAGGGGGCATGGTCAGCACCGGGGAGCTGTTTTTT
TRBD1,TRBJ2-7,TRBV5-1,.,CASSFIDRGYEQYF,TGCGCCAGCAGCTTTATAGACAGGGGCTACGAGCAGTACTTC
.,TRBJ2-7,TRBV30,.,CAWSSAASYEQYF,TGTGCCTGGAGTTCGGCGGCTTCCTACGAGCAGTACTTC
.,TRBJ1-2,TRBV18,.,CASSPRAGQGYTF,TGTGCCAGCTCACCACGGGCAGGGCAAGGCTACACCTTC
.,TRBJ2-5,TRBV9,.,CASSGIGVQSTQYF,TGTGCCAGCAGCGGAATCGGGGTCCAGAGTACCCAGTACTTC
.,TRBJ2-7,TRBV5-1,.,CASSLQSYEQYF,TGCGCCAGCAGCTTGCAGTCCTACGAGCAGTACTTC
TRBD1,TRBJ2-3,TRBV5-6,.,CASSLQGGGTDTQYF,TGTGCCAGCAGCTTACAGGGGGGAGGCACAGATACGCAGTATTTT
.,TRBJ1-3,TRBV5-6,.,CASSLRLAGSGNTIYF,TGTGCCAGCAGCTTGCGCCTCGCAGGATCTGGAAACACCATATATTTT
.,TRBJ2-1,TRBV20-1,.,CTRQVPEQFF,TGCACTAGACAGGTGCCTGAGCAGTTCTTC
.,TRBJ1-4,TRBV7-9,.,CASSLGAQGGEKLFF,TGTGCCAGCAGCTTAGGGGCGCAGGGAGGAGAAAAACTGTTTTTT
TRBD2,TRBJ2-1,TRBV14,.,CASSPSGGANEQFF,TGTGCCAGCAGCCCTAGCGGGGGGGCAAATGAGCAGTTCTTC
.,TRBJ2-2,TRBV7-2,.,CASSLAMGAGANTGELFF,TGTGCCAGCAGCTTAGCTATGGGAGCAGGAGCGAACACCGGGGAGCTGTTTTTT
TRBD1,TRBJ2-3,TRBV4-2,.,CASSPGGSDTQYF,TGTGCCAGCAGCCCAGGGGGCTCAGATACGCAGTATTTT
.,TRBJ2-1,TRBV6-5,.,CASSYSTGFEFF,TGTGCCAGCAGTTACTCGACTGGTTTCGAGTTCTTC
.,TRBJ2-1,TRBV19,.,CASSSQLLQGRRTYEQFF,TGTGCCAGTAGTTCCCAGCTTCTACAGGGTCGGAGAACATATGAGCAGTTCTTC
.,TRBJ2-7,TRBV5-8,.,CASRGTFIHEQYF,TGTGCCAGCAGGGGGACATTCATCCACGAGCAGTACTTC
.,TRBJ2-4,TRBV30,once,CAWSVRGGLNIQYF,TGTGCCTGGAGTGTACGAGGAGGGTTGAACATTCAGTACTTC
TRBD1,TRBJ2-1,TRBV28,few,CASSPQGQGMFF,TGTGCCAGCAGCCCCCAAGGACAGGGGATGTTCTTC
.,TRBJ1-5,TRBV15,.,CAAGEYQPQHF,TGTGCCGCAGGGGAATATCAGCCCCAGCATTTT
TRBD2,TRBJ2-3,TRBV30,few,CAWSRSGGNTDTQYF,TGTGCCTGGAGTAGGTCGGGGGGGAACACAGATACGCAGTATTTT
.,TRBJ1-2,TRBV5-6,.,CASSLDRYDYGYTF,TGTGCCAGCAGCTTGGACAGGTACGACTATGGCTACACCTTC
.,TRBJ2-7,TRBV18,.,CASSNRAGEQYF,TGTGCCAGCTCAAACAGGGCCGGCGAGCAGTACTTC
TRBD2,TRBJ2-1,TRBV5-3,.,CARSLEREGVDEQFF,TGTGCCAGAAGCTTAGAGCGGGAGGGCGTGGATGAGCAGTTCTTC
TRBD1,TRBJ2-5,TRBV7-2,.,CASSLTTGVRETQYF,TGTGCCAGCAGCTTAACAACAGGGGTGAGAGAGACCCAGTACTTC
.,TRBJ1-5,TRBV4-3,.,CASSLDRRLNQPQHF,TGCGCCAGCAGCCTTGACAGGCGTCTAAATCAGCCCCAGCATTTT
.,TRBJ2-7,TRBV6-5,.,CASHPGEGYEQYF,TGTGCCAGCCATCCAGGGGAAGGCTACGAGCAGTACTTC
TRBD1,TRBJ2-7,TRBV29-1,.,CSVEGDRGRPYEQYF,TGCAGCGTTGAAGGGGACAGGGGGCGCCCCTACGAGCAGTACTTC
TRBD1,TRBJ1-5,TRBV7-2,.,CASSSRTGRGNQPQHF,TGTGCCAGCAGCTCCCGGACAGGTAGGGGCAATCAGCCCCAGCATTTT
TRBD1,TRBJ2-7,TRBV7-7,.,CASSPGQGVPYEQYF,TGTGCCAGCAGCCCGGGACAGGGAGTTCCCTACGAGCAGTACTTC
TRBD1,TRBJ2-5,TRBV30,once,CAWSRDSGTQYF,TGTGCCTGGAGTCGGGACAGCGGGACCCAGTACTTC
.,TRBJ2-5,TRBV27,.,CASSSYAGQTKETQYF,TGTGCCAGCAGTTCCTACGCGGGACAGACTAAAGAGACCCAGTACTTC
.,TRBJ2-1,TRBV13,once,CASSLGPRGYEQFF,TGTGCCAGCAGCTTAGGCCCCCGGGGGTATGAGCAGTTCTTC
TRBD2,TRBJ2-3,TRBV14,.,CASSHLAGGRTDTQYF,TGTGCCAGCAGCCATCTAGCGGGGGGCCGCACAGATACGCAGTATTTT
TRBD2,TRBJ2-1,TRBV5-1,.,CASSLGTRLAGGSSYNEQFF,TGCGCCAGCAGCTTGGGAACGAGACTAGCGGGGGGGAGCTCCTACAATGAGCAGTTCTTC
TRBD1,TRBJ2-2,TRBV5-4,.,CASSFQQGANGELFF,TGTGCCAGCAGCTTTCAACAGGGGGCGAACGGGGAGCTGTTTTTT
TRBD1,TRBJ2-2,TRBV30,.,CAWSVLQGASGELFF,TGTGCCTGGAGTGTATTACAGGGGGCATCCGGGGAGCTGTTTTTT
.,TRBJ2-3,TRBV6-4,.,CASSDSAPTDTQYF,TGTGCCAGCAGTGACTCGGCACCTACAGATACGCAGTATTTT
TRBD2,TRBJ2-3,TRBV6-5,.,CASSYSIAGVPDTQYF,TGTGCCAGCAGTTACTCGATCGCGGGAGTCCCAGATACGCAGTATTTT
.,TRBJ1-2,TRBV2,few,CASSTGGYTF,TGTGCCAGCAGTACAGGGGGCTACACCTTC
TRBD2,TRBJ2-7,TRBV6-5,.,CASRRRGVSSYEQYF,TGTGCCAGCAGGAGGCGGGGGGTTAGCTCCTACGAGCAGTACTTC
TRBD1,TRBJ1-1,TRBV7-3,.,CASSPRGQGDTEAFF,TGTGCCAGCAGCCCGAGGGGACAGGGAGATACTGAAGCTTTCTTT
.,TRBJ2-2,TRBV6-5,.,CASTRDTRTGELFF,TGTGCCAGCACACGGGACACTCGAACCGGGGAGCTGTTTTTT
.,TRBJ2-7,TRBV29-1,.,CSVERGNFEQYF,TGCAGCGTTGAGCGGGGCAACTTCGAGCAGTACTTC
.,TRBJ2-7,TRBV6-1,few,CASSEAGSGVLYEQYF,TGTGCCAGCAGTGAAGCGGGTTCGGGAGTACTCTACGAGCAGTACTTC
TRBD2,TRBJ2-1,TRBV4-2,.,CASRGLAGTNEQFF,TGTGCCAGCAGAGGACTAGCGGGGACCAATGAGCAGTTCTTC
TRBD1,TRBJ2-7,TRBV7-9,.,CASSAPSVLGTGGSEQYF,TGTGCCAGCAGCGCCCCTAGCGTTCTTGGGACAGGGGGCTCCGAGCAGTACTTC
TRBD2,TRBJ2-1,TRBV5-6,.,CASSLELAGLNEQFF,TGTGCCAGCAGCTTGGAACTAGCGGGTTTAAATGAGCAGTTCTTC
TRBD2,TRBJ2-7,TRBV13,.,CASSLMTSGGTEQYF,TGTGCCAGCAGCTTAATGACTAGCGGGGGGACCGAGCAGTACTTC
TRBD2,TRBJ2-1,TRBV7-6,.,CASSRGTSAQYNEQFF,TGTGCCAGCAGCCGGGGGACTAGCGCTCAGTACAATGAGCAGTTCTTC
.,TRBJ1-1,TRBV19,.,CASSIPGYTEAFF,TGTGCCAGTAGTATCCCAGGGTACACTGAAGCTTTCTTT
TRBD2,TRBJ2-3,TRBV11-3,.,CASSLDGTSKDTQYF,TGTGCCAGCAGCTTAGATGGGACTAGTAAAGATACGCAGTATTTT
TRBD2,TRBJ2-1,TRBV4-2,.,CASSPPGLAGDNEQFF,TGTGCCAGCAGCCCCCCTGGACTAGCGGGGGATAATGAGCAGTTCTTC
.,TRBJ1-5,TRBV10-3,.,CAISSGLLPHYYSNQPQHF,TGTGCCATCAGTTCGGGTCTTCTACCCCACTATTATAGCAATCAGCCCCAGCATTTT
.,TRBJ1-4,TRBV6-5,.,CASSYVQENEKLFF,TGTGCCAGCAGTTACGTCCAGGAAAATGAAAAACTGTTTTTT
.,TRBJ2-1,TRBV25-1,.,CASSEGLDSYNEQFF,TGTGCCAGCAGTGAAGGGCTCGACTCCTACAATGAGCAGTTCTTC
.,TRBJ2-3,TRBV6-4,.,CASSVTGDSTDTQYF,TGTGCCAGCAGCGTGACAGGCGATAGCACAGATACGCAGTATTTT
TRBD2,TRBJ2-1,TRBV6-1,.,CASSDLYGLVGDEQFF,TGTGCCAGCAGTGACCTCTACGGACTAGTGGGCGATGAGCAGTTCTTC
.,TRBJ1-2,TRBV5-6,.,CASSSQGNYGYTF,TGTGCCAGCAGCTCCCAGGGTAACTATGGCTACACCTTC